This TCR beta chain derives from a study of T cells in localized non-small cell lung cancer. General study points: Adjacent uninvolved lung had the highest clonality, suggesting focused antigen responses. Within adjacent lung there appeared a median around 57 of the top 100 tumor clones.

The data were produced by immunoSEQ multiplex PCR, yet TCRdb's version contains in-frame clones alone and is incomplete. This table has about 1,800 clones, 35% to 40% appearing once. Losses at the gene ends were 4 bases for V and 4 bases for J; bases not matched to a gene: 10. Germline V gives CDR1 KGHSH, CDR2 LQKENI. The CDR3 contains 16 residues. Comment on this clone: What it recognizes is unknown.

The sequenced sample was lung tumor tissue, obtained before any cancer treatment. This sequence joins TRBV18 and TRBJ2-7; TRBD2 agrees at 10 bases. The origin of this receptor is a male donor aged 60 or over with stage II lung adenocarcinoma. CDR3 loop: CASSLLSGRAEYEQYF. CDR3 coding DNA: TGTGCCAGCTCACTCTTAAGCGGGAGGGCCGAGTACGAGCAGTACTTC.